This TCR beta chain was profiled in a study of blood T cell repertoires in COVID-19. The Seattle patients joined while their infection was active and were tracked longitudinally afterward. Original data processing: Amplification of reference gene primers was used by the study to estimate nucleated cell counts. Using immunoSEQ multiplex PCR, the repertoire was profiled, and TCRdb retains in-frame clones only, with some absent. V and J calls and clone size are those listed in that table; D and trimming were worked out from the DNA. This repertoire shows about 210,000 clones, 82% found once; its top ten account for 7.8%. The CDR3 runs 16 residues. Germline CDR1 SGHAT, CDR2 FQNNGV. V was clipped by 2 bases and J by 8 bases; unmatched bases: 9.

The rearrangement links TRBV11-2 to TRBJ1-4; TRBD1 matches at 9 bases. The source material was peripheral blood. The clonotype originates from a woman aged 55-70 years with COVID-19, enrolled during active disease. The CDR3 is CASSLIIGQGKEKLFF. In DNA form, the CDR3 reads TGTGCCAGCAGCTTAATAATCGGACAGGGGAAGGAAAAACTGTTTTTT.